This T cell receptor (beta chain) derives from a study of PD-1 blockade in classical Hodgkin lymphoma. Repertoires were generated with immunoSEQ multiplex PCR, while TCRdb's copy carries only in-frame clones and drops some. This sample yields under 40,000 clones, of which 75% to 85% are seen a single time; around 10% belongs to the top ten. Time point given: cycle 4 day 1 (C4D1), after 5 to 7 weeks of nivolumab. All the patients suffered relapse after autologous stem cell transplantation, and brentuximab vedotin exposure differed. The starting material was peripheral blood mononuclear cells (PBMCs), obtained before the fourth cycle of nivolumab. This sequence was found in a human donor with classical Hodgkin lymphoma.

The CDR3 loop is CASSSTGGSGANVLTF. The CDR3 coding sequence is TGTGCCAGCAGCTCTACAGGGGGCTCTGGGGCCAACGTCCTGACTTTC. The J gene is TRBJ2-6, the V gene TRBV5-5; 8 nucleotides agree with TRBD1. Germline CDR1 SGHKS, CDR2 YYEKEE (reference sequence). The CDR3 spans 16 residues. Trimming took 3 bases from V and 0 from J; bases not matched to a gene: 2.